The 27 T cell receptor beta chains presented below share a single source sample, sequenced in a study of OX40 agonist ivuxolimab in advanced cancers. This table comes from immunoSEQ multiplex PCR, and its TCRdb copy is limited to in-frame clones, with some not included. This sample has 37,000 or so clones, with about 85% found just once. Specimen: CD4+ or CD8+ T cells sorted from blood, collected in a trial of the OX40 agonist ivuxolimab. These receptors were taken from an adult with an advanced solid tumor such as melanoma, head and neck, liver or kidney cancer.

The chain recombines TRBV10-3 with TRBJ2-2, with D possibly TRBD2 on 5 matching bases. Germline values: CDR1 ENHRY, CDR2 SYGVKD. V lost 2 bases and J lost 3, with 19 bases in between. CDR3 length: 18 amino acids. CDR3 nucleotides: TGTGCCATCAGTGAGGGACGGTCGGGAACTCTGGACACCGGGGAGCTGTTTTTT. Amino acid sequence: CAISEGRSGTLDTGELFF.

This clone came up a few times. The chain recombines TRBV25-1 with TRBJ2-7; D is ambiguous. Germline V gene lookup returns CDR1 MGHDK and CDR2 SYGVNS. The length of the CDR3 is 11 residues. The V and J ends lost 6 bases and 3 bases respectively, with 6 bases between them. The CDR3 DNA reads TGTGCCAGCAGCGATATCTACGAGCAGTACTTC. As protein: CASSDIYEQYF.

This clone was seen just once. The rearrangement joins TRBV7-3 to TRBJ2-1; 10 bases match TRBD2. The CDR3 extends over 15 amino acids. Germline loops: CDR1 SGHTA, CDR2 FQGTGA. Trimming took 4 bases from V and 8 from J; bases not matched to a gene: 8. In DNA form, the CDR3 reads TGTGCCAGCAGCTCAAGCGGGAGGGAGGTCGATGAGCAGTTCTTC. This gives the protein CASSSSGREVDEQFF.

CDR3 DNA sequence: TGTGCCAGCAGCTTGGTAGTAAACTATGGCTACACCTTC. Its protein is CASSLVVNYGYTF. V is TRBV13 and J is TRBJ1-2; D is undetermined. Per the germline V gene, CDR1 is PRHDT and CDR2 is FYEKMQ (reference sequence). This CDR3 region has 13 residues. The ends were cut back, 3 bases at V and 2 bases at J, with 7 bases in the middle.

The CDR3 bases are TGTGCCAGCACCTCTCCTTGGAATGAGCAGTTCTTC. This translates into CASTSPWNEQFF. The V gene is TRBV6-5, the J gene TRBJ2-1; the D is unclear. The CDR3 runs to 12 residues. Per germline, CDR1 MNHEY and CDR2 SVGAGI. V lost 7 bases to trimming and J lost 7 bases, with 11 bases between them.

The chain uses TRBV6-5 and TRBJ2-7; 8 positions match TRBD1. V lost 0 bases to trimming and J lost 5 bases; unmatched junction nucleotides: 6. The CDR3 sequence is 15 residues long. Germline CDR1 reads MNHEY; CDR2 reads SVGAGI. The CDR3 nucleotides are TGTGCCAGCAGTTACTCGAGGACAGGGCCGGACGAGCAGTACTTC. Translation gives CASSYSRTGPDEQYF.

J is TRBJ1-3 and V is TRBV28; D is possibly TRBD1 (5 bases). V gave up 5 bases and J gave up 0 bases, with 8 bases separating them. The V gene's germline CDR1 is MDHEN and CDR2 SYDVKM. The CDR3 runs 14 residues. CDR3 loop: CASSRDFSGNTIYF. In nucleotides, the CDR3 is TGTGCCAGCAGTCGGGACTTCTCTGGAAACACCATATATTTT.

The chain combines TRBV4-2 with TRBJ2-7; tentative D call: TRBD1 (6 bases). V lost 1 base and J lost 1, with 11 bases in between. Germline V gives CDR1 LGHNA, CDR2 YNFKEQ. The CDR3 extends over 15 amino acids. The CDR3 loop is CASSQVLQGSYEQYF. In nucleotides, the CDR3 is TGTGCCAGCAGCCAAGTGCTGCAGGGGTCCTACGAGCAGTACTTC.

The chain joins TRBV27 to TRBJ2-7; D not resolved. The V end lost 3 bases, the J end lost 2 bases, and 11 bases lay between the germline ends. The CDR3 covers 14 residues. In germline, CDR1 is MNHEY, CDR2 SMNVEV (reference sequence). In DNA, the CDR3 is TGTGCCAGCAGTTTGACTGCGCGGCCCTACGAGCAGTACTTC. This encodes CASSLTARPYEQYF.

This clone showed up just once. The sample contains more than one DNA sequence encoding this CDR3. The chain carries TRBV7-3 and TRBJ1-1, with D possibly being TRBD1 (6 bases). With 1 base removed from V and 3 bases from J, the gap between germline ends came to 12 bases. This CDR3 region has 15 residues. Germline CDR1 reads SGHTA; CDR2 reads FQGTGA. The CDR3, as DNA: TGTGCCAGCAGCTTAAATCCAGGGGCGGACACTGAAGCTTTCTTT. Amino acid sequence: CASSLNPGADTEAFF.

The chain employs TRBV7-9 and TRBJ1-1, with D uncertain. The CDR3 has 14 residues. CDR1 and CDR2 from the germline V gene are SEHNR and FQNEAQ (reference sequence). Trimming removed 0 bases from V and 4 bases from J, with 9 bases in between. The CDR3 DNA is TGTGCCAGCAGCTTAGCTGCGCGGGGCACTGAAGCTTTCTTT. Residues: CASSLAARGTEAFF.

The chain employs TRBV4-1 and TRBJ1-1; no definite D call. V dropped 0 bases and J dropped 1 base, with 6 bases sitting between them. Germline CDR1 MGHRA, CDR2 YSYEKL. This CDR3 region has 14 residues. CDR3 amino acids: CASSQDLGNTEAFF. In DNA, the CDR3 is TGCGCCAGCAGCCAAGATTTGGGGAACACTGAAGCTTTCTTT.

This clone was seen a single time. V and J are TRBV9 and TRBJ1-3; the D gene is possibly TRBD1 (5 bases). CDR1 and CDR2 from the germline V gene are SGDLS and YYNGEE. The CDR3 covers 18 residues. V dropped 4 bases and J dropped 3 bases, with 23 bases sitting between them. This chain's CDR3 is CASSRGGPIQSVGNTIYF. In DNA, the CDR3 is TGTGCCAGCAGCCGTGGGGGTCCCATTCAATCGGTTGGAAACACCATATATTTT.

The CDR3 DNA reads as TGTGCCAGCAGTTTTGGACAGGATACGATCTACGAGCAGTACTTC. Residues: CASSFGQDTIYEQYF. The rearrangement joins TRBV2 to TRBJ2-7; 7 positions match TRBD1. Germline values: CDR1 SNHLY, CDR2 FYNNEI. The CDR3 is 15 residues long. V lost 5 bases and J lost 3; bases outside the gene matches: 10.

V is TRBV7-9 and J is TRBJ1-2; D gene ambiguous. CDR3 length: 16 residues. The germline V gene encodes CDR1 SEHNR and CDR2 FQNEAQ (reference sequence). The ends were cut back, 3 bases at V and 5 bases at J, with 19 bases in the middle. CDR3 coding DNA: TGTGCCAGCAGCTTCGTTACGGATGACTACCAGTATGGCTACACCTTC. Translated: CASSFVTDDYQYGYTF.

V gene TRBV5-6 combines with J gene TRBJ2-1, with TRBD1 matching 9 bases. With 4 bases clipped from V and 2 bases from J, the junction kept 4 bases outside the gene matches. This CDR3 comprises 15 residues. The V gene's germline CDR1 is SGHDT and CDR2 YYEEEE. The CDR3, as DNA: TGTGCCAGCAGCCAAGACAGGGGGACCTACAATGAGCAGTTCTTC. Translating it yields CASSQDRGTYNEQFF.

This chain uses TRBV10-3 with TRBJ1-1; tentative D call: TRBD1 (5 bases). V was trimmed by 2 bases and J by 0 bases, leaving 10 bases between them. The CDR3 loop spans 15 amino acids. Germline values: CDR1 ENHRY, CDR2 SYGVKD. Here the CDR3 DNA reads TGTGCCATCAGTGAGCCGGGGGGAATGAACACTGAAGCTTTCTTT. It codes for CAISEPGGMNTEAFF.

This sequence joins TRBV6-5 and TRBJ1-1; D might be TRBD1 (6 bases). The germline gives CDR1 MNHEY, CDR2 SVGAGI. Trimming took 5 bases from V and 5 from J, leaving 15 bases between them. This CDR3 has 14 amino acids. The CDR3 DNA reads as TGTGCCAGCAGTCTAACAGGGAGGAAAACTGAAGCTTTCTTT. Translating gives CASSLTGRKTEAFF.

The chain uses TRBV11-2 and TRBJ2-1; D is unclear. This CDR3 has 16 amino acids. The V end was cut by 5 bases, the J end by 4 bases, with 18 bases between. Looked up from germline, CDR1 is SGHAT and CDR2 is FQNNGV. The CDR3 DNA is TGTGCCAGCAGCACAGAAGAAGCCCCTTTTTACAATGAGCAGTTCTTC. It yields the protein CASSTEEAPFYNEQFF.

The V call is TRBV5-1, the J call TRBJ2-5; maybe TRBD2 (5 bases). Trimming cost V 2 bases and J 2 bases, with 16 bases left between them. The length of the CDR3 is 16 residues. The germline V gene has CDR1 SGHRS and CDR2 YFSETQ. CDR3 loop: CASSFATGIIQETQYF. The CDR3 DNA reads TGCGCCAGCAGCTTTGCGACGGGGATCATTCAAGAGACCCAGTACTTC.

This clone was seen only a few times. CDR3 region: CASSPYQRGYYEQYF. The CDR3 nucleotides are TGTGCCAGCAGCCCATACCAGCGGGGCTACTACGAGCAGTACTTC. The chain links TRBV7-8 to TRBJ2-7, with 7 bases aligning to TRBD2. The CDR3 covers 15 residues. V was clipped by 5 bases and J by 3 bases; unmatched bases: 10. CDR1 and CDR2 (germline): SGHVS, FQNEAQ.

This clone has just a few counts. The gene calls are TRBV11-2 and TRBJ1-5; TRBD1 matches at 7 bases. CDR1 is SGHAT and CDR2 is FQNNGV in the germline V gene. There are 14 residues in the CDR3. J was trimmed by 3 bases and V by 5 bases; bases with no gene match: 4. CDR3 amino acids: CASSRGQDNQPQHF. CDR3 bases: TGTGCCAGCAGCAGAGGACAGGACAATCAGCCCCAGCATTTT.

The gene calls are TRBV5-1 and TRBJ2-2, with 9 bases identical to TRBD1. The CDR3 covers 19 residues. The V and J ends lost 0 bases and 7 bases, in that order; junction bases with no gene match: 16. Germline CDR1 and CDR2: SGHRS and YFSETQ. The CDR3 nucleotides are TGCGCCAGCAGCTTGGTTTCTTCTATCGGGACAGGGCCAATCGGGGAGCTGTTTTTT. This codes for CASSLVSSIGTGPIGELFF.

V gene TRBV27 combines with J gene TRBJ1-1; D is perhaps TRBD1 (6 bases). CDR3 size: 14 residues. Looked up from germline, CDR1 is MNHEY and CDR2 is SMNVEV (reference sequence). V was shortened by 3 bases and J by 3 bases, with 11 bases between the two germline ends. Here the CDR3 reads CASSFNRVYTEAFF. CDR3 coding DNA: TGTGCCAGCAGTTTTAACAGGGTATACACTGAAGCTTTCTTT.

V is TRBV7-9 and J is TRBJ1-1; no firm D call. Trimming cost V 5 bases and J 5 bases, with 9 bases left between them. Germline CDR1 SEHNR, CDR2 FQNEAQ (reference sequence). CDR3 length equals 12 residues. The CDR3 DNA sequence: TGTGCCAGCAGCCCCGTGGGTACTGAAGCTTTCTTT. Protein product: CASSPVGTEAFF.

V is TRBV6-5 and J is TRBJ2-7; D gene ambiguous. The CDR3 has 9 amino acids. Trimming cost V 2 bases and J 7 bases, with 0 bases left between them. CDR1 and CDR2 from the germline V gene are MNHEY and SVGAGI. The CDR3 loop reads CASSYEQYF. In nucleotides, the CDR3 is TGTGCCAGCAGTTACGAGCAGTACTTC.

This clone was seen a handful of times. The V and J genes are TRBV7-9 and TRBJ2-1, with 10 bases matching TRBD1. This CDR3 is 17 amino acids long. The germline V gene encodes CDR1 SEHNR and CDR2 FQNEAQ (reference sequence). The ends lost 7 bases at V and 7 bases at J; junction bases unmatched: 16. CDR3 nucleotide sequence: TGTGCCAGCAACATCCGGGACAGGGGTAATTTGTGGAATGAGCAGTTCTTC. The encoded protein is CASNIRDRGNLWNEQFF.